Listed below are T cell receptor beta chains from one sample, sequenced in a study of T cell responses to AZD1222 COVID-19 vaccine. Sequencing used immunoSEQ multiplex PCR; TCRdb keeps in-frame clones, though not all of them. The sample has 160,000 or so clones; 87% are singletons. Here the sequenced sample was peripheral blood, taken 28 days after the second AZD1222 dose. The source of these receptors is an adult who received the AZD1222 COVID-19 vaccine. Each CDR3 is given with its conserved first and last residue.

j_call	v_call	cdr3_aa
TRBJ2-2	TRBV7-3	CASSLSAGELFF
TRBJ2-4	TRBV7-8	CASSLYPGEAKNIQYF
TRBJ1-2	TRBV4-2	CASSELANYGYTF
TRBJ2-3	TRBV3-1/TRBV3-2	CASSQQGQGQGNDGDTQYF
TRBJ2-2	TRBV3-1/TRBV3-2	CASSPGGATGELFF
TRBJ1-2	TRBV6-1	CASSPVGGGYTF
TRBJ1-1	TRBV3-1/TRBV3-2	CASSYRTNTEAFF
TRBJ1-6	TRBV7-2	CASSFSGAQTGSTLHF
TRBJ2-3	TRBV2	CASSGKGSTDTQYF
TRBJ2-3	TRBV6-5	CASKAVGTDTQYF
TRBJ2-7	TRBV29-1	CSVKGIDYEQYF
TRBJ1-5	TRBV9	CASSVYDRAVWSNQPQHF
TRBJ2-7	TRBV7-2	CASSLGGTGGDEQYF
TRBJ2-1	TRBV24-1	CATSATGAVNEQFF
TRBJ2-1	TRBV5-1	CASSFPNPSYNEQFF
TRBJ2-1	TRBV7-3	CASSSGTSPVVQFF
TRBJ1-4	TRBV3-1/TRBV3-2	CASSPGLNEKLFF
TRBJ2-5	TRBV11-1	CASSRDRFETQYF
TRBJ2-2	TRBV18	CASSPLAGPANTGELFF
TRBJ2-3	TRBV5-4	CASSSGPNSLTDTQYF
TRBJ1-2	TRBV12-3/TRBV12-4	CASSPTGNYGYTF
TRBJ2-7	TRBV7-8	CASSPREPAEQYF
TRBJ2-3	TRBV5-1	CASSPERADTQYF
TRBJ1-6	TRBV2	CASSESRAPSPLHF
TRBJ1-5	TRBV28	CASSYNSNQPQHF
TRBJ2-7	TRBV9	CASSVGSQSSYEQYF
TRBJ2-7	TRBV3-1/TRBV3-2	CASSQTRYEQYF
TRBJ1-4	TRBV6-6	CASSQWTGGPEKLFF
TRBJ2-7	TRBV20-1	CSGGLAYEQYF
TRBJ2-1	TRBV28	CASGGKGNSYNEQFF
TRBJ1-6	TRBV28	CASSSPTGGGSPLHF
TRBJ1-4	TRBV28	CASSLAGINEKLFF
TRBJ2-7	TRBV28	CASSLTGSYEQYF
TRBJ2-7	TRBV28	CASTGTDFYEQYF
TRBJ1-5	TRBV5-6	CASSYYAGPQHF
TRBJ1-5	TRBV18	CASSPPSGGVHQPQHF
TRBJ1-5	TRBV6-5	CASRPRPVSNQPQHF
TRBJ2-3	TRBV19	CAIKGREADTQYF
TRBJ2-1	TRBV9	CASTGSTHNEQFF
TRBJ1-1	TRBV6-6	CASSSERTNTEAFF
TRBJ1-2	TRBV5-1	CASSPGAGYTF
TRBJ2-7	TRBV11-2	CASSLGHEQYF
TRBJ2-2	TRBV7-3	CASSPGQNTGELFF
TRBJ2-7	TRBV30	CAWDRQSSYEQYF
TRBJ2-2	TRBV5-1	CASSLGRGSQFGELFF
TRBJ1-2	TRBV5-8	CASSLTGTGGFGYTF